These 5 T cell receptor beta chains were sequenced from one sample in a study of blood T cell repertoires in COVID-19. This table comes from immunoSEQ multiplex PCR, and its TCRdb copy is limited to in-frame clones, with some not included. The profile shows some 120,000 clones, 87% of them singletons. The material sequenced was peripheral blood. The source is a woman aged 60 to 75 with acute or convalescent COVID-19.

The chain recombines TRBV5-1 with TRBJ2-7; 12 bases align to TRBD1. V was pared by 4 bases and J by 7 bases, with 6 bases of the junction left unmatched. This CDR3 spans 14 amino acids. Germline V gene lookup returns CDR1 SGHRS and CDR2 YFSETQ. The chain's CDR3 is CASSPGQGAGEQYF. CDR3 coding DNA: TGCGCCAGCAGCCCGGGACAGGGGGCAGGGGAGCAGTACTTC.

CDR3 loop: CASSEPGTSYGYTF. The CDR3 DNA follows: TGTGCCAGCAGCGAACCCGGGACAAGCTATGGCTACACCTTC. The chain uses TRBV7-9 and TRBJ1-2; TRBD1 is a possible D gene (6 bases). V was pared by 5 bases and J by 4 bases, with 14 bases between. Germline assignment: CDR1 SEHNR and CDR2 FQNEAQ (reference sequence). The CDR3 has 14 amino acids. The full variable domain, with the rest looked up from reference TRBV7-9 and TRBJ1-2, is DTGVSQNPRHKITKRGQNVTFRCDPISEHNRLYWYRQTLGQGPEFLTYFQNEAQLEKSRLLSDRFSAERPKGSFSTLEIQRTEQGDSAMYLCASSEPGTSYGYTFGSGTRLTVV.

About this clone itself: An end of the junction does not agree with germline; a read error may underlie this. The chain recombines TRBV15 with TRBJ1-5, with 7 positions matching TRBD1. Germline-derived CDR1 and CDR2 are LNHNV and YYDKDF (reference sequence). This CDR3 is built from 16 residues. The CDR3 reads CATSRGAGGSNQPQHF. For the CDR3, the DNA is TGTGCCACCAGTAGAGGGGCAGGGGGTAGCAATCAGCCCCAGCATTTT.

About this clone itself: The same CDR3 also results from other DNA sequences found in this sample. CDR3 in DNA: TGCAGTGCTAGTTCCGGGTCTGGAAACACCATATATTTT. Amino acid sequence: CSASSGSGNTIYF. V and J are TRBV20-1 and TRBJ1-3; D is unclear. V was trimmed by 3 bases and J by 1 base, leaving 7 bases between them. Germline V gene lookup returns CDR1 DFQATT and CDR2 SNEGSKA (reference sequence). This CDR3 region has 13 residues.

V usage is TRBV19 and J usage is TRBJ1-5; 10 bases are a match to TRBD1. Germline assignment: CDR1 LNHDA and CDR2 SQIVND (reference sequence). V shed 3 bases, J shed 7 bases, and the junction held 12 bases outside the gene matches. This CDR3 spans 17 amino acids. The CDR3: CASSIRQGTGVGQPQHF. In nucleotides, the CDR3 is TGTGCCAGTAGTATTAGGCAGGGGACAGGGGTGGGACAGCCCCAGCATTTT.